The 24 T cell receptor beta chains below come from one sample, sequenced in a study of T cells in Graves' hyperthyroidism and ophthalmopathy. TCR beta CDR3 region amplification was performed from RNA transcripts. Researchers ran a first-round RT-PCR on the TCR CDR3 using the HTBI primer set. TCRdb reanalysed the multiplex PCR reads using MiXCR and keeps one entry per CDR3 protein. The sample shows nearly 750,000 distinct CDR3 sequences, 30% to 40% of them seen only once. The source material was blood. These receptors came from a woman aged 40 to 49 with Graves' hyperthyroidism.

The chain couples TRBV7-9 to TRBJ2-3, with D possibly being TRBD1 (6 bases). CDR3 size: 15 residues. Germline CDR1 SEHNR, CDR2 FQNEAQ (reference sequence). V gave up 1 base and J gave up 2 bases, with 10 bases separating them. The CDR3 DNA follows: TGTGCCAGCAGCTTAGGTCGGACAGCCACAGATACGCAGTATTTT. The encoded protein is CASSLGRTATDTQYF.

V gene TRBV12-3 or TRBV12-4 combines with J gene TRBJ2-6; D is unresolved. The V gene lost 4 bases and the J gene lost 4 bases, with 14 bases spanning the gap. The CDR3 has 16 amino acids. The CDR3 DNA sequence: TGTGCCAGCAGTTACTCCGGCGGCTCCGGGGCCAACGTCCTGACTTTC. Amino acid sequence: CASSYSGGSGANVLTF.

This clonotype was recorded many times. The gene calls are TRBV25-1 and TRBJ2-2; 7 bases fit TRBD1. In germline, CDR1 is MGHDK, CDR2 SYGVNS. Trimming removed 1 base from V and 6 bases from J; junction bases left unmatched: 23. The CDR3 has 21 residues. The CDR3 sequence: CASSELSGVEPGQRSPGELFF. The CDR3 DNA is TGTGCCAGCAGTGAATTATCTGGGGTTGAACCGGGACAGAGATCCCCCGGGGAGCTGTTTTTT. Full variable domain (rest looked up from reference TRBV25-1 and TRBJ2-2): EADIYQTPRYLVIGTGKKITLECSQTMGHDKMYWYQQDPGMELHLIHYSYGVNSTEKGDLSSESTVSRIRTEHFPLTLESARPSHTSQYLCASSELSGVEPGQRSPGELFFGEGSRLTVL.

The V and J genes are TRBV29-1 and TRBJ1-1; unclear D gene. Germline V lookup: CDR1 SQVTM, CDR2 ANQGSEA. Trimming took 7 bases from V and 1 from J, leaving 10 bases between them. This CDR3 region has 12 residues. The CDR3 region has the DNA TGCAGCGAGATGTCCGCGAACACTGAAGCTTTCTTT. Translated, it gives CSEMSANTEAFF.

J is TRBJ2-3 and V is TRBV29-1; D not certain. Germline V gene lookup returns CDR1 SQVTM and CDR2 ANQGSEA. The CDR3 consists of 13 residues. Trimming removed 1 base from V and 4 bases from J, with 9 bases in between. In nucleotides, the CDR3 is TGCAGCGTTGAAGTCCAGGACGCAGATACGCAGTATTTT. Its translation is CSVEVQDADTQYF.

On this clonotype: This is likely a read error, given that the CDR3 carries no conserved phenylalanine or tryptophan at its end. This chain links TRBV11-1 with TRBJ1-1; TRBD1 might be the D (5 bases). Germline V gives CDR1 SGHAT, CDR2 FQDESV (reference sequence). This CDR3 contains 14 residues. V gave up 0 bases and J gave up 2 bases, with 7 bases separating them. CDR3 region: CASSLAQGNTEAFL. Written as DNA, the CDR3 is TGTGCCAGCAGCTTAGCGCAGGGCAACACTGAAGCTTTCCTT.

This clonotype was seen more than once but under ten times. This rearrangement joins TRBV15 to TRBJ2-7, with unresolved D. CDR1 is LNHNV and CDR2 is YYDKDF in the germline V gene (reference sequence). Trimming cost V 3 bases and J 2 bases, with 8 bases left between them. The CDR3 consists of 13 residues. This CDR3 reads CATSRGQTYEQYF. The CDR3 DNA reads as TGTGCCACCAGCAGGGGCCAGACCTACGAGCAGTACTTC.

This clonotype appeared many times. V is TRBV29-1 and J is TRBJ2-7, with D unresolved. The germline CDR1 and CDR2 sequences are SQVTM and ANQGSEA. The CDR3 extends over 11 amino acids. The ends were cut back, 2 bases at V and 2 bases at J, with 4 bases in the middle. CDR3 sequence (DNA): TGCAGCGTTGAACTTGCCTACGAGCAGTACTTC. Protein sequence: CSVELAYEQYF.

This clonotype was observed a handful of times. The J gene is TRBJ1-2, the V gene TRBV6-5; D is unclear. Between the trimmed V and J ends, which lost 3 bases and 2 bases, there was a span of 7 bases. The germline V gene encodes CDR1 MNHEY and CDR2 SVGAGI. The length of the CDR3 is 13 residues. CDR3 protein: CASSYKPNYGYTF. The CDR3 region has the DNA TGTGCCAGCAGTTATAAGCCCAACTATGGCTACACCTTC.

The chain uses TRBV5-1 and TRBJ2-7; 7 positions agree with TRBD2. J lost 2 bases, V lost 4 bases, and 3 bases had no gene match. This CDR3 has 13 residues. The germline V gene has CDR1 SGHRS and CDR2 YFSETQ. The CDR3 loop is CASSLADTYEQYF. CDR3 DNA sequence: TGCGCCAGCAGCCTAGCGGATACCTACGAGCAGTACTTC.

The table lists this clonotype with many counts. The chain links TRBV5-1 to TRBJ2-7; 7 bases are shared with TRBD2. Germline CDR1 SGHRS, CDR2 YFSETQ. The CDR3 consists of 13 residues. Trimming took 4 bases from V and 2 from J; bases not matched to a gene: 3. The DNA for the CDR3 is TGCGCCAGCAGCCCGACTAGCACCTACGAGCAGTACTTC. Protein sequence: CASSPTSTYEQYF.

The rearrangement uses TRBV6-5 and TRBJ2-7, with 8 bases lining up with TRBD1. This CDR3 is 12 amino acids long. CDR1 is MNHEY, CDR2 SVGAGI, per germline. J was trimmed by 12 bases and V by 8 bases; bases with no gene match: 12. CDR3 sequence: CASGGQARRGYF. For the CDR3, the DNA is TGTGCCAGCGGGGGACAGGCACGGCGAGGGTACTTC.

This chain joins TRBV10-3 and TRBJ2-6; no clear D gene. This CDR3 has 14 residues. Germline CDR1 reads ENHRY; CDR2 reads SYGVKD. The germline V and J ends were trimmed by 0 bases and 4 bases, with 4 bases remaining between them. CDR3 sequence (DNA): TGTGCCATCAGTGAGTCGTACGGGGCCAACGTCCTGACTTTC. Encoded protein: CAISESYGANVLTF.

The chain recombines TRBV7-8 with TRBJ1-2; 7 bases match TRBD1. This CDR3 is built from 17 residues. Germline V gives CDR1 SGHVS, CDR2 FQNEAQ. The V segment lost 5 bases and the J segment 2 bases; nucleotides outside the gene matches: 14. CDR3 DNA: TGTGCCAGCAGCCCAGGGGGACTGGGGCAGCCCAACTATGGCTACACCTTC. Translation gives CASSPGGLGQPNYGYTF. The full variable domain, its missing parts supplied by reference TRBV7-8 and TRBJ1-2, is GAGVSQSPRYKVAKRGQDVALRCDPISGHVSLFWYQQALGQGPEFLTYFQNEAQLDKSGLPSDRFFAERPEGSVSTLKIQRTQQEDSAVYLCASSPGGLGQPNYGYTFGSGTRLTVV.

There are many counts of this clonotype. The chain employs TRBV10-3 and TRBJ2-2, with TRBD2 matching 13 bases. The CDR3 sequence is 17 residues long. CDR1 ENHRY and CDR2 SYGVKD come from the germline V gene. With 10 bases clipped from V and 7 bases from J, the junction kept 15 bases outside the gene matches. DNA of the CDR3: TGTGCCACCGGCAATAAACTAGCGGGAGGGCCCGGCGGGGAGCTGTTTTTT. Its protein is CATGNKLAGGPGGELFF.

This clonotype was seen just once. This chain joins TRBV6-1 and TRBJ2-2, with TRBD2 identical over 11 bases. CDR3 length: 16 residues. V shed 6 bases and J 3 bases; nucleotides not matched to a gene: 6. Germline lookup yields CDR1 MNHNS and CDR2 SASEGT. CDR3 in amino acids: CASRALAGGDTGELFF. As DNA, the CDR3 is TGTGCCAGCAGAGCTTTAGCGGGAGGGGACACCGGGGAGCTGTTTTTT.

This clonotype was counted ten times or more. The chain combines TRBV19 with TRBJ2-7, with D perhaps matching TRBD2 (5 bases). The length of the CDR3 is 13 residues. Germline CDR1 LNHDA, CDR2 SQIVND (reference sequence). Trimming pared 5 bases from V and 2 bases from J, leaving 10 bases between. This chain's CDR3 is CASSYGVAYEQYF. CDR3 nucleotides: TGTGCCAGTAGTTACGGGGTCGCCTACGAGCAGTACTTC.

The chain uses TRBV6-6 and TRBJ2-5; perhaps TRBD1 as D (6 bases). Trimming removed 2 bases from V and 0 bases from J, with 16 bases in between. Germline V CDR1 and CDR2: MNHNY, SVGAGI (reference sequence). This CDR3 contains 17 residues. The CDR3 is CASSYAYTQGYQETQYF. CDR3 DNA: TGTGCCAGCAGTTACGCTTATACACAGGGTTACCAAGAGACCCAGTACTTC.

This chain links TRBV6-5 with TRBJ1-6; D is unclear. The CDR3 has 15 residues. V lost 0 bases to trimming and J lost 3 bases, with 6 bases between them. CDR1 is MNHEY and CDR2 is SVGAGI in the germline V gene. The CDR3 is CASSYSAGYNSPLHF. The CDR3 coding sequence is TGTGCCAGCAGTTACTCGGCGGGCTATAATTCACCCCTCCACTTT.

There are many counts of this clonotype. The chain is built from TRBV29-1 and TRBJ1-1, with 7 bases lining up with TRBD1. Losses at the gene ends were 6 bases for V and 3 bases for J; bases not matched to a gene: 7. CDR1 is SQVTM, CDR2 ANQGSEA, per germline. CDR3 length equals 13 residues. Here the CDR3 reads CSVSDREDTEAFF. CDR3 coding DNA: TGCAGCGTCTCTGACAGGGAAGACACTGAAGCTTTCTTT.

The CDR3 nucleotides are TGTGCCAGCTCAGAACCCTCTAGCGCCGAGCAGTACTTC. Protein sequence: CASSEPSSAEQYF. The chain recombines TRBV7-9 with TRBJ2-7, with TRBD2 as a possible D gene (6 bases). The germline V gene encodes CDR1 SEHNR and CDR2 FQNEAQ (reference sequence). The CDR3 consists of 13 residues. With 8 bases removed from V and 6 bases from J, the gap between germline ends came to 17 bases.

The chain carries TRBV7-2 and TRBJ1-6; possible D gene TRBD1, 5 bases. The germline CDR1 and CDR2 sequences are SGHTA and FQGNSA. This CDR3 is built from 14 residues. The V gene lost 6 bases and the J gene lost 5 bases, with 11 bases spanning the gap. CDR3 in amino acids: CASRTGTHNSPLHF. Written as DNA, the CDR3 is TGTGCCAGCAGAACCGGGACCCATAATTCACCCCTCCACTTT.

In regard to this clonotype: This may come from a read error, since a much larger clone is one base off. The rearrangement links TRBV12-3 or TRBV12-4 to TRBJ1-6; possible D gene TRBD1, 5 bases. The CDR3 sequence is 15 residues long. CDR3 DNA: TGTGCCAGCAGTTTGACAGTACTCTATAGTTCACCCCTCCACTTT. This translates into CASSLTVLYSSPLHF.

The chain combines TRBV20-1 with TRBJ1-3; D is perhaps TRBD1 (5 bases). With 4 bases removed from V and 0 bases from J, the gap between germline ends came to 10 bases. Germline CDR1 DFQATT, CDR2 SNEGSKA (reference sequence). The CDR3 covers 14 residues. CDR3 nucleotide sequence: TGCAGTGCTAATCAGGGCCCCTCTGGAAACACCATATATTTT. As protein: CSANQGPSGNTIYF.